This entry describes one TCR beta chain. Profiling relied on immunoSEQ multiplex PCR, and the TCRdb table lists in-frame clones only, not all of them. This sample has 120,000 or so clones, with 86% found just once. The sample belongs to a study of T cell responses to AZD1222 COVID-19 vaccine. Trimming took 5 bases from V and 4 from J; bases not matched to a gene: 4. Germline loops: CDR1 SQVTM, CDR2 ANQGSEA. There are 12 residues in the CDR3. The chain recombines TRBV29-1 with TRBJ1-2; 7 bases align to TRBD1. This TCR derives from an adult who received the AZD1222 COVID-19 vaccine. Source: peripheral blood, taken 28 days after the second AZD1222 dose. CDR3 residues: CSVRQGLYGYTF. The CDR3 nucleotides are TGCAGCGTTCGACAGGGCCTCTATGGCTACACCTTC.